The entry below describes one T cell receptor (beta chain). Antigen unknown. cDNA serving as the sequencing template came from extracted, reverse transcribed RNA. Profiled with immunoSEQ multiplex PCR; TCRdb holds only in-frame clones, not every one. Of approximately 180,000 clones in the sample, 59% were seen once. The record originates from a study of CD8+ T cells in alopecia areata. PBMCs provided sorted CD4+ and CD8+ T cells. Study conclusions and caveats: Higher clonality and more expanded CD8+ clones appeared in lesional than normal scalp.

J was trimmed by 8 bases and V by 4 bases; bases with no gene match: 3. From germline, CDR1 is SQVTM and CDR2 ANQGSEA. The CDR3 is 11 amino acids. The sample was CD4+ T cells sorted from blood, taken at week 0. This TCR derives from a human donor with alopecia areata. The gene calls are TRBV29-1 and TRBJ1-2, with 8 bases aligning to TRBD1. The CDR3 loop is CSVVRGLGYTF. The CDR3 bases are TGCAGCGTTGTCAGGGGGCTAGGCTACACCTTC.